This T cell receptor beta chain comes out of a study of blood T cell repertoires in COVID-19. The overall study: In each case, the material was cDNA or gDNA derived from T cells, B-cell-depleted T cells, or PBMCs.

Seattle-derived patients entered the study during active infection and were followed longitudinally. Using immunoSEQ multiplex PCR, the repertoire was profiled, and TCRdb retains in-frame clones only, with some absent. The repertoire holds fewer than 30,000 clones, just under 95% seen once, with roughly 0.8% in the top ten. The CDR3 spans 16 residues. The germline gives CDR1 SGHDN, CDR2 FVKESK. V was trimmed by 1 base and J by 3 bases, leaving 15 bases between them. The chain is built from TRBV14 and TRBJ2-5; D perhaps matches TRBD1 (6 bases). The clonotype comes from a woman in her 70s with COVID-19, enrolled during active disease. Source material: peripheral blood. The CDR3 DNA sequence: TGTGCCAGCAGCCAAGGAGGGGGAACCCACAAAGAGACCCAGTACTTC. It encodes CASSQGGGTHKETQYF.